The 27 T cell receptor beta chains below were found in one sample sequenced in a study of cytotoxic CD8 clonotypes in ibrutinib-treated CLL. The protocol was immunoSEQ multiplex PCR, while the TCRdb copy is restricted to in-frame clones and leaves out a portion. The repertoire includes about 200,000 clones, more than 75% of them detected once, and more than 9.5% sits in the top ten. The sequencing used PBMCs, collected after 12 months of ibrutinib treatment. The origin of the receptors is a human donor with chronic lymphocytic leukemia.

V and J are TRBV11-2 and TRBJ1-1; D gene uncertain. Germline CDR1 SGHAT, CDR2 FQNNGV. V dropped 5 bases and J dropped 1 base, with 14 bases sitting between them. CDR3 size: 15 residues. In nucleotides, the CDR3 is TGTGCCAGCAGCCTTATAGGTTACGAGAACACTGAAGCTTTCTTT. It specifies CASSLIGYENTEAFF.

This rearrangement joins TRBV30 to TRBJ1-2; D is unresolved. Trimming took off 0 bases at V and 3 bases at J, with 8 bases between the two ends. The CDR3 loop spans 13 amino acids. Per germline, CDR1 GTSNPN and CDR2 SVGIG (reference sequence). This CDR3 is CAWSVGSYYGYTF. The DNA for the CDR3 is TGTGCCTGGAGTGTTGGGAGCTACTATGGCTACACCTTC.

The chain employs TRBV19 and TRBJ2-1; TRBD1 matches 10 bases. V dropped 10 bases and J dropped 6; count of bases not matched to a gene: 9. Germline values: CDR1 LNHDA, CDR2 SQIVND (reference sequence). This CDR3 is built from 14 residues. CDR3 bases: TGTGCCACCGCGCCCGGGACAGGGGTCAATGAGCAGTTCTTC. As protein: CATAPGTGVNEQFF.

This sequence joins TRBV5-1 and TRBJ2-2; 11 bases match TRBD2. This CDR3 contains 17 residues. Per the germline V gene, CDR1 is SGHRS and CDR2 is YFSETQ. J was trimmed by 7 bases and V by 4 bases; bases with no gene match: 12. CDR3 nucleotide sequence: TGCGCCAGCAGCCCCATAGCGGGGGGGCCGAGTTTCGGGGAGCTGTTTTTT. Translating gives CASSPIAGGPSFGELFF.

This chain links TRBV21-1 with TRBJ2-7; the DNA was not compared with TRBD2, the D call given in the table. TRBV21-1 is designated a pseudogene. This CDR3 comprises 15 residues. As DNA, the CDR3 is TGTGCCAGCAGCACCCGGCTGGGGGGGACCTACGAGCAGTACTTC. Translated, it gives CASSTRLGGTYEQYF.

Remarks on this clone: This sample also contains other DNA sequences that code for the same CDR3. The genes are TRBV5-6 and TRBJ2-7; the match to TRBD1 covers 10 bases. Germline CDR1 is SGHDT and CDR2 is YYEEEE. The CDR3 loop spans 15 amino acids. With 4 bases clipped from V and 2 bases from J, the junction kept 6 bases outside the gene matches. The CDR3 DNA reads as TGTGCCAGCAGCCCAGAGGGACAGGGGACCTACGAGCAGTACTTC. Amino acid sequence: CASSPEGQGTYEQYF. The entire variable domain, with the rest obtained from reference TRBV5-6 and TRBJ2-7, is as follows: DAGVTQSPTHLIKTRGQQVTLRCSPKSGHDTVSWYQQALGQGPQFIFQYYEEEERQRGNFPDRFSGHQFPNYSSELNVNALLLGDSALYLCASSPEGQGTYEQYFGPGTRLTVT.

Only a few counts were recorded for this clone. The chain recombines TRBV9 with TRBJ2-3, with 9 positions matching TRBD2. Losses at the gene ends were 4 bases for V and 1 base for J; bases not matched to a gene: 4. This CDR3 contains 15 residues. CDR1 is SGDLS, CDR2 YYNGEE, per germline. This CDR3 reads CASSNIAGGTDTQYF. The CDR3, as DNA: TGTGCCAGCAGCAATATAGCGGGAGGCACAGATACGCAGTATTTT.

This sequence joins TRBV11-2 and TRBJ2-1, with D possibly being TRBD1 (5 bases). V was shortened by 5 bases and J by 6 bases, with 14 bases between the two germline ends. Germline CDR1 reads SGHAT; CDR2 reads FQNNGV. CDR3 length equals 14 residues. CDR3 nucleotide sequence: TGTGCCAGCAGCGGGATTTGGACACCCAATGAGCAGTTCTTC. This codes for CASSGIWTPNEQFF. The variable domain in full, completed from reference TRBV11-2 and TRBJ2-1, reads EAGVAQSPRYKIIEKRQSVAFWCNPISGHATLYWYQQILGQGPKLLIQFQNNGVVDDSQLPKDRFSAERLKGVDSTLKIQPAKLEDSAVYLCASSGIWTPNEQFFGPGTRLTVL.

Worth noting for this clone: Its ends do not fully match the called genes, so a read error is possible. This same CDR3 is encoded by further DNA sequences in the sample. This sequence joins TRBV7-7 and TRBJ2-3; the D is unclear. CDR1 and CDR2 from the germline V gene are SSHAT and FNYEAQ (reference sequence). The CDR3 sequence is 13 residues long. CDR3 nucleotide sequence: TGTGCTAGCAGCTTAGACAGCACAGATACGCAGTATTTT. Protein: CASSLDSTDTQYF.

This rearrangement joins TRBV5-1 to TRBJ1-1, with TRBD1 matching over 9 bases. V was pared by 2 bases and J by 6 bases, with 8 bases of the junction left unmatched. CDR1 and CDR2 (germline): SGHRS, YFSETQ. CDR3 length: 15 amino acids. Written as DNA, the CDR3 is TGCGCCAGCAGCTTTCTCCCGGACAGGGGTTCTGAAGCTTTCTTT. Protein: CASSFLPDRGSEAFF.

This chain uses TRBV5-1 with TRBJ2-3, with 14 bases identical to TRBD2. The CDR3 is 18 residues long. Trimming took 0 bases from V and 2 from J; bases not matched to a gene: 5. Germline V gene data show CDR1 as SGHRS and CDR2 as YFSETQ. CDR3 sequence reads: CASSLGLAGGRVTDTQYF. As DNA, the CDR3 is TGCGCCAGCAGCTTGGGACTAGCGGGGGGGCGAGTCACAGATACGCAGTATTTT.

The CDR3 DNA sequence: TGTGCCAGCAGTGAAGTATCGAATGAAAAACTGTTTTTT. This sequence encodes CASSEVSNEKLFF. The chain combines TRBV6-1 with TRBJ1-4; D remains unclear. Trimming took 1 base from V and 5 from J, leaving 5 bases between them. Germline V gene data show CDR1 as MNHNS and CDR2 as SASEGT. This CDR3 has 13 amino acids.

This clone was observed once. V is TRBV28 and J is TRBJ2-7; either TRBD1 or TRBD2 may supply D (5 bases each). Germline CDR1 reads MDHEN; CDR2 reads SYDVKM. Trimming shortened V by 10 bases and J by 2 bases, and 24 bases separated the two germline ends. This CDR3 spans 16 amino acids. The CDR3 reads CATSPSRDVRTYEQYF. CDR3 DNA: TGTGCCACCTCACCATCCCGGGACGTACGTACCTACGAGCAGTACTTC.

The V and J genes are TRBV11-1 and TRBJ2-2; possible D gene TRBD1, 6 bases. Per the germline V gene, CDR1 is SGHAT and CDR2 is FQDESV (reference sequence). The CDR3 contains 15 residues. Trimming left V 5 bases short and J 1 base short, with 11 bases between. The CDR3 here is CASSRQVGNTGELFF. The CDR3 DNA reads TGTGCCAGCAGCAGACAGGTCGGGAACACCGGGGAGCTGTTTTTT.

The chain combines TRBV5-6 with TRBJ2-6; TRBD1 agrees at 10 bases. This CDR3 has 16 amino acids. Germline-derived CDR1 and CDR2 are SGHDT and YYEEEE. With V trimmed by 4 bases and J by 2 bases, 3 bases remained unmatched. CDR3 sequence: CASSQDRGPGANVLTF. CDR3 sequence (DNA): TGTGCCAGCAGCCAAGACAGGGGGCCTGGGGCCAACGTCCTGACTTTC. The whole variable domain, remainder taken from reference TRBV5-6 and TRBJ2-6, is DAGVTQSPTHLIKTRGQQVTLRCSPKSGHDTVSWYQQALGQGPQFIFQYYEEEERQRGNFPDRFSGHQFPNYSSELNVNALLLGDSALYLCASSQDRGPGANVLTFGAGSRLTVL.

The CDR3 nucleotides are TGTGCCAGCAGCCAAGATAGCGGCAGGTCCTATGGCTACACCTTC. It translates to CASSQDSGRSYGYTF. The gene calls are TRBV14 and TRBJ1-2; D is uncertain. This CDR3 is 15 amino acids long. V lost 0 bases and J 4 bases, leaving 12 bases between the germline ends. From germline, CDR1 is SGHDN and CDR2 FVKESK.

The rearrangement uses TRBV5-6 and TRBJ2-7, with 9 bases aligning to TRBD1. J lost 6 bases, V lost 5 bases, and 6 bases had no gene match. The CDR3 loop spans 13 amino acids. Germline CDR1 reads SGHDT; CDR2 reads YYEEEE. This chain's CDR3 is CASSSGTGLEQYF. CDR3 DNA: TGTGCCAGCAGTTCCGGGACAGGGCTCGAGCAGTACTTC.

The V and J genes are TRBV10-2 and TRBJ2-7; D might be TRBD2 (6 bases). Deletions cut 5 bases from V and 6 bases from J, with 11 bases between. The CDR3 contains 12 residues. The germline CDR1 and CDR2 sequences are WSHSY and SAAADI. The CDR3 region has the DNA TGCGCCAGCAGTTCGCCCGGGAGCGAGCAGTACTTC. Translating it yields CASSSPGSEQYF.

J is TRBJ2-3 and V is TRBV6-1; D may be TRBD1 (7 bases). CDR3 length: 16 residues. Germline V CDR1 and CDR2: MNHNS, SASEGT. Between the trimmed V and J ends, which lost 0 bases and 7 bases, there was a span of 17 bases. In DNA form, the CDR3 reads TGTGCCAGCAGTGAAGCGCGGGGTGCGAGGGGGCATACGCAGTATTTT. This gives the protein CASSEARGARGHTQYF.

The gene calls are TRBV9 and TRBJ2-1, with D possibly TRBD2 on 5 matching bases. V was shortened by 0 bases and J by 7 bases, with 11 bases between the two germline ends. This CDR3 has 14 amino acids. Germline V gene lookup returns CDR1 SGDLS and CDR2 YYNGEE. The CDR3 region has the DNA TGTGCCAGCAGCGTAGAGGCTAGCTCAAATGAGCAGTTCTTC. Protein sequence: CASSVEASSNEQFF.

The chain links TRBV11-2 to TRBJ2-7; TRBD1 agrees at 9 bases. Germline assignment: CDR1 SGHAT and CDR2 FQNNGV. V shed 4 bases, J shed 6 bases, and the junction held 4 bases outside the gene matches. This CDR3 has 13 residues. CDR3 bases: TGTGCCAGCAGCTCACAGGGGGCGACCGAGCAGTACTTC. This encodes CASSSQGATEQYF.

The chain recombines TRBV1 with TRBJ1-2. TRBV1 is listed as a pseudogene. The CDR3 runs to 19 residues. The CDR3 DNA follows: TGCACCAGCAGCCAAGAAATTTCGGGCACGGGAGGGGGATCCTATGGCTACACCTTC. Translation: CTSSQEISGTGGGSYGYTF.

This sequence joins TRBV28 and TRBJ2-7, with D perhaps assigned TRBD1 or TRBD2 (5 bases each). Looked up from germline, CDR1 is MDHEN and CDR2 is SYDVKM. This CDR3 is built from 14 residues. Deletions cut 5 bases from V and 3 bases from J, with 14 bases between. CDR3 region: CASSPPGRGYEQYF. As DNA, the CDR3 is TGTGCCAGCAGTCCCCCGGGGCGCGGCTACGAGCAGTACTTC.

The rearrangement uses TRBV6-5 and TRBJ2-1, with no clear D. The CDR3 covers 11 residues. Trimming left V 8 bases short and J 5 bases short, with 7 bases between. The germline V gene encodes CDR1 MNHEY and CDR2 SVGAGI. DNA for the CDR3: TGTGCCAGCTTTAGAAACAATGAGCAGTTCTTC. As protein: CASFRNNEQFF.

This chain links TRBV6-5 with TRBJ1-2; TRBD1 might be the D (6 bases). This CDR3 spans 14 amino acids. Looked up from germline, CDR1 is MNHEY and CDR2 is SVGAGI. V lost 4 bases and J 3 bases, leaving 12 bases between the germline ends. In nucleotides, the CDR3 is TGTGCCAGCAGTTCTGACAGGTTTTACTATGGCTACACCTTC. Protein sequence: CASSSDRFYYGYTF.

The CDR3 nucleotides are TGCGCCAGCAGTGAGAGCGGCGGGGGGGCCTGGGAGACCCAGTACTTC. Translation gives CASSESGGGAWETQYF. V and J are TRBV10-1 and TRBJ2-5; TRBD2 matches at 9 bases. Germline CDR1 WNHNN, CDR2 SYGVQD (reference sequence). The CDR3 is 16 residues long. The J segment lost 5 bases and the V segment lost 2 bases, leaving 9 bases of the junction unmatched.

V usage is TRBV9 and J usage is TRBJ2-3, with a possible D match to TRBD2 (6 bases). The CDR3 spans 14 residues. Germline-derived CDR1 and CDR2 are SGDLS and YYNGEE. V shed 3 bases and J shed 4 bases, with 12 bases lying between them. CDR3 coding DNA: TGTGCCAGCAGCGACAGCGGAGGGGCAGATACGCAGTATTTT. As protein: CASSDSGGADTQYF. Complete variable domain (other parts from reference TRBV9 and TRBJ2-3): DSGVTQTPKHLITATGQRVTLRCSPRSGDLSVYWYQQSLDQGLQFLIQYYNGEERAKGNILERFSAQQFPDLHSELNLSSLELGDSALYFCASSDSGGADTQYFGPGTRLTVL.